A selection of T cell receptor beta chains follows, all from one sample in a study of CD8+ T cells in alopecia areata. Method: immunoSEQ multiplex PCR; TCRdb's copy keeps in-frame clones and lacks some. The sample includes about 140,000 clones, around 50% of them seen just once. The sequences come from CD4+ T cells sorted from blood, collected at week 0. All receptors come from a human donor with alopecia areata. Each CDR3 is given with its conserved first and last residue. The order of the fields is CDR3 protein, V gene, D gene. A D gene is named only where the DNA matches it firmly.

CDR3: CASSQDWASGGATDTQYF; V: TRBV4-2; D: TRBD2
CDR3: CASSQVLGAQGQYF; V: TRBV14; D: -
CDR3: CASSRESVEQYF; V: TRBV2; D: -
CDR3: CASSQSPPGQGKKNTEAFF; V: TRBV23-1; D: -
CDR3: CASSFWDSYNEQFF; V: TRBV27; D: -
CDR3: CASRQGASYNEQFF; V: TRBV6-4; D: -
CDR3: CASSSSVVNTGELFF; V: TRBV11-2; D: -
CDR3: CSVSTATGAHQPQHF; V: TRBV29-1; D: TRBD1
CDR3: CAIRDTYEQYF; V: TRBV10-3; D: -
CDR3: CAWSVGGSSYEQYF; V: TRBV30; D: TRBD2
CDR3: CASSVVGLSVGGELFF; V: TRBV9; D: -
CDR3: CAWSVVGNTEAFF; V: TRBV30; D: -
CDR3: CASSWAAGRTVGNQPQHF; V: TRBV7-2; D: -
CDR3: CASSQETGAAYGYTF; V: TRBV4-3; D: -
CDR3: CASSLGVDTQYF; V: TRBV7-2; D: -
CDR3: CASSLGSGDTGELFF; V: TRBV5-1; D: -
CDR3: CASGLPRNYGYTF; V: TRBV12-5; D: -
CDR3: CASRSPGQGAEEQYF; V: TRBV6-5; D: TRBD1
CDR3: CATSREGGVGEQFF; V: TRBV15; D: -
CDR3: CASSQQTSGGSTDTQYF; V: TRBV5-1; D: TRBD2
CDR3: CASIFNNEQFF; V: TRBV5-1; D: -
CDR3: CSVSAGVGTEAFF; V: TRBV29-1; D: -
CDR3: CASSGTSGGSYEQYF; V: TRBV28; D: TRBD2
CDR3: CASRRVTGFSGYTF; V: TRBV2; D: -
CDR3: CSVKGGETQYF; V: TRBV29-1; D: -
CDR3: CASSVDSRGTEAFF; V: TRBV9; D: -
CDR3: CASSVGTGGYTF; V: TRBV9; D: -
CDR3: CASSPPAANRGEQYF; V: TRBV7-2; D: -
CDR3: CASSPSTGTYGYTF; V: TRBV11-2; D: -
CDR3: CASSIDRAQPQHF; V: TRBV5-1; D: TRBD1
CDR3: CASSYRGQAMGETQYF; V: TRBV7-9; D: TRBD1
CDR3: CASSRGPGELFF; V: TRBV19; D: -
CDR3: CAWTENPRTGRRDGYTF; V: TRBV30; D: TRBD1
CDR3: CAWSPRPGRFKQRVPEAFF; V: TRBV30; D: -
CDR3: CASSVRSNSYNEQFF; V: TRBV9; D: -
CDR3: CSLGQDQPQHF; V: TRBV20-1; D: -
CDR3: CASRTAGGSGNTIYF; V: TRBV19; D: -
CDR3: CAIRVQGSDEQYF; V: TRBV10-3; D: -
CDR3: CSVLAGALSRGGTDTQYF; V: TRBV29-1; D: TRBD2
CDR3: CASSPFEDTEAFF; V: TRBV5-1; D: -